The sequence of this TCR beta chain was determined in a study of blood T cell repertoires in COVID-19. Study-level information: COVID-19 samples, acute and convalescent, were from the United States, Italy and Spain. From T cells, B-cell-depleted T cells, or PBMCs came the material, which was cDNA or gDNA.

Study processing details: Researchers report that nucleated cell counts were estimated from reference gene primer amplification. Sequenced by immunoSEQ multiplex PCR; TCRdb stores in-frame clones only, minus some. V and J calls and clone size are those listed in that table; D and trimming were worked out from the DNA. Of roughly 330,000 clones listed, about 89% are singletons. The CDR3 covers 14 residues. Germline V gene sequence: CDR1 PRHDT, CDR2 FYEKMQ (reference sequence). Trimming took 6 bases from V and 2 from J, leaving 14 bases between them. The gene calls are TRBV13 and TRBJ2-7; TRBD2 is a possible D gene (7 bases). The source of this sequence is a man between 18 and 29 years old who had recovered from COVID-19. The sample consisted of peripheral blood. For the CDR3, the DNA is TGTGCCAGCAGGAATAGGGGGGGGCCCTACGAGCAGTACTTC. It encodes CASRNRGGPYEQYF.